This TCR beta chain appears in the sequencing data of a study of cytomegalovirus exposure and HLA in healthy donors. Study conclusions and caveats: A later examination showed that TCR association rates differed by HLA locus, with DRB1 most and HLA-C fewest. According to the study, roughly 160 TCR beta chains were cytomegalovirus-associated. Evidence from a later analysis indicated that most CMV-associated TCR beta chains looked HLA-restricted.

This CDR3 spans 13 amino acids. V was pared by 1 base and J by 8 bases, with 11 bases between. Germline lookup yields CDR1 GTSNPN and CDR2 SVGIG (reference sequence). Primers: 60 Vbeta forward and 13 Jbeta reverse. Generated by immunoSEQ multiplex PCR, the TCRdb table keeps only in-frame clones and is missing some. The data show fewer than 150,000 clones, 60% to 80% seen once. To note about this clone: Its antigen is unknown.

The sample taken for sequencing was PBMCs. This clonotype was obtained from a man aged 30-40 years in good health and CMV-seronegative. The chain employs TRBV30 and TRBJ1-4; D possibly corresponds to TRBD1 (5 bases). The CDR3 is CAWSGGLTEKLFF. The DNA of the CDR3 is TGTGCCTGGAGTGGGGGACTTACAGAAAAACTGTTTTTT.